This TCR beta chain was identified during a study of cytomegalovirus exposure and HLA in healthy donors. Overall study results and limits: Analysis performed later found more than 15,000 TCR beta sequences associated with HLA alleles at 0.05 false discovery rate. Highly shared sequence variants in one cluster were likely a sequencing artifact. It was taken for granted in presence/absence analyses that sequencing depth across donors was roughly uniform.

It was with 60 Vbeta and 13 Jbeta primers that the PCR ran. Sequencing was performed with immunoSEQ multiplex PCR; in TCRdb, only in-frame clones are kept and a portion is missing. The sample has tens of thousands of clones, 75% to 85% seen once. Germline V lookup: CDR1 LGHNA, CDR2 YSLEER. The CDR3 consists of 15 residues. With 1 base removed from V and 3 bases from J, the gap between germline ends came to 12 bases. The donors, nominally healthy at sampling, likely had unrecorded immune exposures. This clone appeared a few times. The target antigen is unknown. This receptor was identified in a man aged 50-59 years in good health and CMV-seropositive. This sequence joins TRBV4-3 and TRBJ1-1, with D uncertain. Sequenced input: PBMCs. CDR3 nucleotides: TGCGCCAGCAGCCAAGTACCCGCGACATACACTGAAGCTTTCTTT. Its translation is CASSQVPATYTEAFF.